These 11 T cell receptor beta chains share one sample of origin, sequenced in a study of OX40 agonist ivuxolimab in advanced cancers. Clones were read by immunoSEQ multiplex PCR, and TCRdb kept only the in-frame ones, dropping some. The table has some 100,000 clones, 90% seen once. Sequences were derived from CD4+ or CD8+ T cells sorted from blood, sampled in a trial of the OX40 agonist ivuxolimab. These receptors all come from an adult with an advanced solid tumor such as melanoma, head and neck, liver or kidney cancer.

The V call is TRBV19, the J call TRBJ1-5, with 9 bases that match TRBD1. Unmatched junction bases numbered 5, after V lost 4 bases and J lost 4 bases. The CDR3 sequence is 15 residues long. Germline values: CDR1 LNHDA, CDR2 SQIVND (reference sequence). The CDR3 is CASSTDRGVNQPQHF. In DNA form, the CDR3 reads TGTGCCAGTAGTACCGACAGGGGGGTGAATCAGCCCCAGCATTTT.

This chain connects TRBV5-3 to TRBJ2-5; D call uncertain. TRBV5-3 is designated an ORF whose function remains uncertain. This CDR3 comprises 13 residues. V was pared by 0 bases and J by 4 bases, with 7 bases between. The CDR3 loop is CARSLDGGETQYF. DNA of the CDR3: TGTGCCAGAAGCTTGGATGGTGGAGAGACCCAGTACTTC.

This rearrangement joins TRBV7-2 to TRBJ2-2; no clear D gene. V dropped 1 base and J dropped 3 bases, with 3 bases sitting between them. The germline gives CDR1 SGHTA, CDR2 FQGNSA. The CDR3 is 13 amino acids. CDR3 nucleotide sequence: TGTGCCAGCAGCTTAGACTACACCGGGGAGCTGTTTTTT. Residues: CASSLDYTGELFF.

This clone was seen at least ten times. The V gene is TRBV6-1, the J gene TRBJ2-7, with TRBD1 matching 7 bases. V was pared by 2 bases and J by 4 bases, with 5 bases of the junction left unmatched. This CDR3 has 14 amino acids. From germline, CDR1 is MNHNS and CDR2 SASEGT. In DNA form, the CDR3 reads TGTGCCAGCAGTGAACAAGGGGGCTGGTACGAGCAGTACTTC. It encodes CASSEQGGWYEQYF.

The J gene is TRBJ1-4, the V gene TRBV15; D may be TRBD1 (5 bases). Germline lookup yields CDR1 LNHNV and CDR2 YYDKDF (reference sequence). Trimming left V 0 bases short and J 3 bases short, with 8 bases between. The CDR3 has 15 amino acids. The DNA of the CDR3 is TGTGCCACCAGCAGAGATCGGGGGTCTAATGAAAAACTGTTTTTT. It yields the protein CATSRDRGSNEKLFF.

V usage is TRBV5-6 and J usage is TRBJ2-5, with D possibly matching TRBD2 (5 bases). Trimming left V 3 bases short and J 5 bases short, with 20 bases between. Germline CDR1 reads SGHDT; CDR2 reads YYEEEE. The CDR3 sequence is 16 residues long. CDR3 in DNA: TGTGCCAGCAGCTCCCCTTGGAGGAGCCGTCGGGAGACCCAGTACTTC. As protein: CASSSPWRSRRETQYF.

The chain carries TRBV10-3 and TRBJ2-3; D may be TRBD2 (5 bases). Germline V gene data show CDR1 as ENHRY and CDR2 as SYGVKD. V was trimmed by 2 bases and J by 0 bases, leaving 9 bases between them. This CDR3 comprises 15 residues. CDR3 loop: CAISEGLASTDTQYF. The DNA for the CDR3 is TGTGCCATCAGTGAGGGGTTAGCGAGCACAGATACGCAGTATTTT.

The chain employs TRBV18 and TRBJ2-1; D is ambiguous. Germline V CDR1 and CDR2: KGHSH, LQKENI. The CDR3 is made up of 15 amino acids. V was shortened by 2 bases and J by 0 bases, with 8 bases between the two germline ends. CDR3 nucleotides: TGTGCCAGCTCACCAGTCTCAAGCTCCTACAATGAGCAGTTCTTC. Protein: CASSPVSSSYNEQFF.

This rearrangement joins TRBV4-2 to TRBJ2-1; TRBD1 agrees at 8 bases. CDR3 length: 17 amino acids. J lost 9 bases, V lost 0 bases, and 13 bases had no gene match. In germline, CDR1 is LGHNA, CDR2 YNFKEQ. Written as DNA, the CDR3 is TGTGCCAGCAGCCAAGAGCCAGGGGGCGGGATACGGAGTGAGCAGTTCTTC. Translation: CASSQEPGGGIRSEQFF.

DNA of the CDR3: TGTGCCAGCAGCCAAGATCGATCAGGGGTCTACGAGCAGTACTTC. Protein: CASSQDRSGVYEQYF. The V call is TRBV14, the J call TRBJ2-7; possible D gene TRBD1, 6 bases. V shed 0 bases and J shed 3 bases, with 12 bases lying between them. The germline V gene has CDR1 SGHDN and CDR2 FVKESK. The CDR3 totals 15 residues.

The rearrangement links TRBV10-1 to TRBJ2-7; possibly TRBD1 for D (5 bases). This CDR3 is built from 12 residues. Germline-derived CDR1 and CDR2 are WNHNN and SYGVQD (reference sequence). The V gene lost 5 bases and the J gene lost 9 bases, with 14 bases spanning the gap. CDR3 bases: TGCGCCAGCAGTCCGCAGGGTATTGGGCAGTACTTC. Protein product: CASSPQGIGQYF.